This T cell receptor (beta chain) was obtained from a study of beta chain features in type 1 diabetes (dated by TCRdb to 2016 to 2018). For the study in its entirety: Mean age, gender distribution, total cell number and subset yield were not different between patients and healthy donors. In the study, TCRB repertoires of sorted circulating CD4+ T cell subsets from recently diagnosed type 1 diabetes patients were compared with those of matched healthy donors. Regulatory and stem cell-like memory subsets were obtained from only 8 patients and roughly 8 healthy donors, while naive and central memory subsets were obtained from all 30 or so donors. A total of approximately 100 million sorted cells were examined across all samples, and the number of cells per subset was strongly correlated with RNA yield.

Study-wide findings and limitations: Naive, central memory and regulatory TCRB repertoires appeared to be more similar among patients than among healthy donors. A moderate but significant shortening of TCRB CDR3 length was observed in type 1 diabetes patients in all four CD4+ subsets. Because the HLA sub-analyses included only small numbers of individuals, any influence of HLA type on TCRB rearrangement was left unresolved. Shorter templates might have been favored by PCR, but patient and control samples were amplified and corrected together, so both groups would have been affected equally by any skew. Because cDNA was sequenced instead of genomic DNA, activated cells with high expression could be over-represented, although the groups did not differ in activation or CD3 levels. Fewer insertions and more nucleotide deletions at VDJ recombination sites were observed in patients with type 1 diabetes, implying thymic rearrangement abnormalities.

The entire amount of isolated RNA was reverse transcribed using the High Capacity cDNA Reverse Transcription Kit, so the sequenced TCRB transcripts were expressed ones. Naive, central memory and regulatory T cell samples underwent deep immunoSEQ sequencing, averaging around 3.9 million total reads per sample. After sorted cells were lysed in RLT buffer, RNA was extracted with DNase-treated RNeasy Micro or Mini kits, with the choice depending on cell number. To prevent cross-contamination, each cell subset was processed individually, whereas patient and healthy donor samples were processed jointly. Using the immunoSEQ multiplex PCR, TCRB sequences were amplified from cDNA into 87-bp fragments spanning the CDR3 region. Amplicons were sequenced on the Illumina HiSeq platform. Regarding the original processing steps: PCR bias was computationally corrected using synthetic template baselines, reads within Hamming distance 2 were collapsed, and singletons that could not be merged were discarded. Reads were aligned to IMGT to assign V, D and J genes, CDR3 length, and insertions or deletions at six rearrangement sites. Within each subset, clonotype counts were normalized to sorted cell number, and only after that were true diversity and Gini coefficients computed with the tcR R package. The overlap coefficient, calculated on TCRB nucleotide sequences, was used to measure repertoire sharing. Out-of-frame TCRB sequences from naive cells were analyzed to stand in for the pre-selection repertoire. In its TCRdb copy, this immuneACCESS table keeps in-frame sequences only and misses some clones. Where compared with another copy, unresolved V genes explain less than half of these, and the others have no known cause. V and J calls and clone size are as listed in that table; D and trimming were resolved from the DNA. The table for this sample lists about 650,000 clones; roughly 12% of them were counted only once. Of the sample, roughly 0.12% falls within the top ten clones.

CDR1 and CDR2 are drawn from the germline V gene: SGHAT, FQNNGV. V is clipped by 2 bases and J by 2 bases, and the sequence between their germline boundaries is 9 bases long. From the cysteine through the phenylalanine, the CDR3 covers 14 amino acids. Kept here is only the CDR3 DNA, which spans 42 bases and is read in frame from base 1. Regarding this clone: It has no known antigen specificity. Within one base of it there is no much larger clone, and no base qualities were kept.

Each donor gave one peripheral blood draw, averaging approximately 0.12 L, which was collected into heparinised tubes. A BD FACSAria II was used to sort naive, central memory, regulatory and stem cell-like memory CD4+ T cells with a panel that included CD45RO, CCR7, CD25, CD127, CD95 and CD27. Every sorted population had a purity above 98%. PBMCs were isolated immediately by Lymphoprep density gradient centrifugation and stained directly without culture. So that batch effects would be minimized, each experiment stained and sorted samples in pairs, pairing one healthy donor with one patient. Input material: naive CD4+ T cells from blood. The meaning of the sample's cell subset or site label: true naive CD4+ T cells. Rearrangement joined TRBV11-2 to TRBJ1-2, with the identity of the D gene unclear. The receptor was isolated from a man under 40 with type 1 diabetes. The CDR3 is CASSLPIWNYGYTF. At the DNA level, the sequence is TGTGCCAGCAGCTTACCTATTTGGAACTATGGCTACACCTTC.